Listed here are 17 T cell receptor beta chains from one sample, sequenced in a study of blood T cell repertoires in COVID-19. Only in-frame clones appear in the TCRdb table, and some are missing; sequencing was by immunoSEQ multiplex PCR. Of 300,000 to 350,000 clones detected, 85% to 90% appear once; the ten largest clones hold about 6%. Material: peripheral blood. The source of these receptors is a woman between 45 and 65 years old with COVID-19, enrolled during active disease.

The CDR3 here is CASSLEVRTTNYGYTF. In DNA, the CDR3 is TGTGCCAGCAGCTTAGAGGTGCGGACTACTAACTATGGCTACACCTTC. This chain uses TRBV7-9 with TRBJ1-2; D gene ambiguous. The CDR3 covers 16 residues. V dropped 1 base and J dropped 0 bases, with 12 bases sitting between them. Germline V lookup: CDR1 SEHNR, CDR2 FQNEAQ (reference sequence). The whole variable domain, filled in from reference TRBV7-9 and TRBJ1-2, reads DTGVSQNPRHKITKRGQNVTFRCDPISEHNRLYWYRQTLGQGPEFLTYFQNEAQLEKSRLLSDRFSAERPKGSFSTLEIQRTEQGDSAMYLCASSLEVRTTNYGYTFGSGTRLTVV.

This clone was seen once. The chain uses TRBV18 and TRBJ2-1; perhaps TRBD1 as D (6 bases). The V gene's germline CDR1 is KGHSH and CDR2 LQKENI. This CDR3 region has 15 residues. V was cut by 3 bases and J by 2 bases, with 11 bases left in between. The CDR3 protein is CASSPSQGAYNEQFF. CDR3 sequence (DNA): TGTGCCAGCTCACCCTCACAGGGTGCCTACAATGAGCAGTTCTTC.

CDR3 protein: CASSYEPLVRTEGGNTIYF. In nucleotides, the CDR3 is TGCGCCAGCAGCTATGAACCGCTCGTCCGGACAGAAGGTGGAAACACCATATATTTT. This rearrangement joins TRBV5-1 to TRBJ1-3; TRBD1 might be the D (6 bases). Germline V gives CDR1 SGHRS, CDR2 YFSETQ. The CDR3 runs 19 residues. Trimming took off 3 bases at V and 3 bases at J, with 25 bases between the two ends.

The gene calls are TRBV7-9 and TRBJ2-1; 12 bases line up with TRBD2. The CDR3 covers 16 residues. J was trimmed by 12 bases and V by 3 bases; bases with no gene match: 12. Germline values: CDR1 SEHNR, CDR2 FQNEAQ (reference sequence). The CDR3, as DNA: TGTGCCAGCAGCTTCGAACTAGCGGGAGGATTTGGGGGGCAGTTCTTC. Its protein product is CASSFELAGGFGGQFF.

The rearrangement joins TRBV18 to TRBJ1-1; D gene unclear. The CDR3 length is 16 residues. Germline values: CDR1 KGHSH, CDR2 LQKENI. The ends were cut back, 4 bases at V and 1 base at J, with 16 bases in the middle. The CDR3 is CASSLGIWEANTEAFF. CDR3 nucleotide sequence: TGTGCCAGCTCACTGGGGATATGGGAGGCGAACACTGAAGCTTTCTTT.

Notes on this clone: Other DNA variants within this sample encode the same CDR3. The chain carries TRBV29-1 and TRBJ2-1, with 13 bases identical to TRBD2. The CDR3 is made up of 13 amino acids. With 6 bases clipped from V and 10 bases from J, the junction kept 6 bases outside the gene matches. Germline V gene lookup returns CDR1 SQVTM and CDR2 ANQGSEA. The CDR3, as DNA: TGCAGCGTCCGGACTAGCGGGAGAGGGGAGCAGTTCTTC. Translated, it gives CSVRTSGRGEQFF.

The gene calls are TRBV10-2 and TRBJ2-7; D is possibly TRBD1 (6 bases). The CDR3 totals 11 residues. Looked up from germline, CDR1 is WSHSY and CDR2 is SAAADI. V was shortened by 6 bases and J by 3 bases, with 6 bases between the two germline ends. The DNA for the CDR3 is TGCGCCAGCAGCAGGGGCTACGAGCAGTACTTC. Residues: CASSRGYEQYF.

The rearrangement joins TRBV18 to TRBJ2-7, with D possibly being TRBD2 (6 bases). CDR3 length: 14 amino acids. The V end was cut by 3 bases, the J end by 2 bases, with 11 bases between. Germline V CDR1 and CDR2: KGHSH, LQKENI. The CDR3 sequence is CASSPTGEAYEQYF. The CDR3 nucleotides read TGTGCCAGCTCACCTACGGGGGAGGCCTACGAGCAGTACTTC.

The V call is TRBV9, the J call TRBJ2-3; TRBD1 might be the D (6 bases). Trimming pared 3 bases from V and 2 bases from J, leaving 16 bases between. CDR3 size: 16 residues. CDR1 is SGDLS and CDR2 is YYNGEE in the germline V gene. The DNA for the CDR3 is TGTGCCAGCAGCGCCAGTGGGGGCAGTCCCACAGATACGCAGTATTTT. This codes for CASSASGGSPTDTQYF.

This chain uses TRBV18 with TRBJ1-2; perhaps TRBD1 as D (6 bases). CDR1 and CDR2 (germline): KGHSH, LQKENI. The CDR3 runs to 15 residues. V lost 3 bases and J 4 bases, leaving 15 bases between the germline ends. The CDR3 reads CASSPKSGQLYGYTF. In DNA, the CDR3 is TGTGCCAGCTCACCGAAATCAGGACAGCTCTATGGCTACACCTTC.

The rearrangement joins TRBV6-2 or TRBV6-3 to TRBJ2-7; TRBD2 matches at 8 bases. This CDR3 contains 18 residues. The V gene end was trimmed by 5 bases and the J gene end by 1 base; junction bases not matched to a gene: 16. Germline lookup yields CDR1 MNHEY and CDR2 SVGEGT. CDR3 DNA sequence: TGTGCCAGCAGTCTGCCTACCGACCGGACTAGCACATCCTACGAGCAGTACTTC. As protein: CASSLPTDRTSTSYEQYF.

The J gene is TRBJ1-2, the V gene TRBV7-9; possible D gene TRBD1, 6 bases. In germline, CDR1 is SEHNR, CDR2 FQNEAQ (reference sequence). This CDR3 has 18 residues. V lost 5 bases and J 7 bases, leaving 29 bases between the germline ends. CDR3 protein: CASSARDTRARFRSGYTF. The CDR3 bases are TGTGCCAGCAGCGCGAGGGACACCCGAGCCAGATTTCGCTCTGGCTACACCTTC.

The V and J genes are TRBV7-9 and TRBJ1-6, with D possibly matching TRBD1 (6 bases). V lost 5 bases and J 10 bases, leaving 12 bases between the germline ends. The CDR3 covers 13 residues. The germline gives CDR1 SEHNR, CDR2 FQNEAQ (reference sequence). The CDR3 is CASSTRDRSPLHF. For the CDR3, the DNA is TGTGCCAGCAGCACTCGAGACAGGTCACCCCTCCACTTT. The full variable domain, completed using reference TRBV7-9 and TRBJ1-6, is DTGVSQNPRHKITKRGQNVTFRCDPISEHNRLYWYRQTLGQGPEFLTYFQNEAQLEKSRLLSDRFSAERPKGSFSTLEIQRTEQGDSAMYLCASSTRDRSPLHFGNGTRLTVT.

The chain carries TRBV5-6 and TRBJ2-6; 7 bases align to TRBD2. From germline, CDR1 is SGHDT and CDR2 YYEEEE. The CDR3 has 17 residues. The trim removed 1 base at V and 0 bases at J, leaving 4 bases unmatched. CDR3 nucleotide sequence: TGTGCCAGCAGCTTGCCTAGCGGTGGCTCTGGGGCCAACGTCCTGACTTTC. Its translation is CASSLPSGGSGANVLTF.

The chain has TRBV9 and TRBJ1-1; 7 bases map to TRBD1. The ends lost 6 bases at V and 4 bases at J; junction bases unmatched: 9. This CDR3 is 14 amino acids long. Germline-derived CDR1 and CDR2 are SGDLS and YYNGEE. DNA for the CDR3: TGTGCCAGCAATATTGAGGGGGCGGTCACTGAAGCTTTCTTT. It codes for CASNIEGAVTEAFF.

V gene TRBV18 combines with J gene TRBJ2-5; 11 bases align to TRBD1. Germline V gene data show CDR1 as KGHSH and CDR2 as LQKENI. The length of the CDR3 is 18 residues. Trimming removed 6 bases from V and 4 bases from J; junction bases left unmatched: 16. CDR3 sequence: CASSPLPPPGTGGETQYF. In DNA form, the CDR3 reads TGTGCCAGCTCGCCCCTCCCCCCGCCGGGGACAGGGGGAGAGACCCAGTACTTC.

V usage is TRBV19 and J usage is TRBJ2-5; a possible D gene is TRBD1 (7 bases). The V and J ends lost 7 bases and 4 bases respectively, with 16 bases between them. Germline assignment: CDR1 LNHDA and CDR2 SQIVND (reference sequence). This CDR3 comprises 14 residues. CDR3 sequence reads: CASTPRGVRETQYF. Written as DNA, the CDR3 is TGTGCCAGTACGCCCAGGGGGGTCCGAGAGACCCAGTACTTC.